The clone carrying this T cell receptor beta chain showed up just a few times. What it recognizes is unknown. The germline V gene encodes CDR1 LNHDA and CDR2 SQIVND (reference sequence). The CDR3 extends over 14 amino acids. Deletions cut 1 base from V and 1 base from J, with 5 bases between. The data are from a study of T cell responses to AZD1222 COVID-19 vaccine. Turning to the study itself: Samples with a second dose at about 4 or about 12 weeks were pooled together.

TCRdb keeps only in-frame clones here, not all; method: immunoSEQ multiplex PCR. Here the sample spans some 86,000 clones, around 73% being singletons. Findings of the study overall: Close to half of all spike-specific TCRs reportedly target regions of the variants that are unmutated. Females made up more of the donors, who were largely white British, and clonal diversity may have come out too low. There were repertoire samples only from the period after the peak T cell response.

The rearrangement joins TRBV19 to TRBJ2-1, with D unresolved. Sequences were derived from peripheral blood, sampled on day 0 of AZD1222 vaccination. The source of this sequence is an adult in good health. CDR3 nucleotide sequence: TGTGCCAGTAGTATAGTAGGTTCCTACAATGAGCAGTTCTTC. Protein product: CASSIVGSYNEQFF. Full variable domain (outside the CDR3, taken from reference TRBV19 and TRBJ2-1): DGGITQSPKYLFRKEGQNVTLSCEQNLNHDAMYWYRQDPGQGLRLIYYSQIVNDFQKGDIAEGYSVSREKKESFPLTVTSAQKNPTAFYLCASSIVGSYNEQFFGPGTRLTVL.